A selection of T cell receptor beta chains follows, all from one sample in a study of shared T cell receptors in the human thymus. The repertoire was sequenced with immunoSEQ multiplex PCR; TCRdb's copy has only in-frame clones and lacks some. The table includes 450,000 to 650,000 clones, about four fifths detected once. These sequences were also reported in another study, on human thymus T cells.

Material: thymocytes. The receptors derive from a boy younger than two with a congenital heart defect. CDR3s include the opening cysteine and the closing phenylalanine or tryptophan. Only part of the rows carry a size: once, few, many, or a class if the clone is expanded.

CDR3 protein	clone size	J gene	V gene
CASRVAVPPDEQYF	-	TRBJ2-7	TRBV5-1
CASSLGLAGGKFYNEQFF	-	TRBJ2-1	TRBV27
CASSTATDNQETQYF	-	TRBJ2-5	TRBV5-6
CASSRGTSQTPPNNEQFF	-	TRBJ2-1	TRBV4-2
CASSYSAGANIQYF	-	TRBJ2-4	TRBV6-5
CASSKDRDRAKNIQYF	-	TRBJ2-4	TRBV7-8
CASSLGGGQGRPNYGYTF	-	TRBJ1-2	TRBV5-1
CASSPPQRQTYEQYF	once	TRBJ2-7	TRBV6-4
CASSPGGGSDTF	-	TRBJ1-2	TRBV5-4
CASRHPSGSGHEQYF	-	TRBJ2-7	TRBV11-3
CASSRSSANPYEQYF	-	TRBJ2-7	TRBV27
CASSQDGGGQGSGYGYTF	-	TRBJ1-2	TRBV4-2
CASSFTEDIYNTEAFF	few	TRBJ1-1	TRBV5-6
CASSLTRASGNPDTQYF	-	TRBJ2-3	TRBV27
CASSQDLGRDTQYF	-	TRBJ2-3	TRBV4-3
CASSPPRQGAYEQYF	-	TRBJ2-7	TRBV18
CASSQEAGGYYGYTF	-	TRBJ1-2	TRBV4-3
CASSHRRKGGAGELFF	-	TRBJ2-2	TRBV13
CSVERGSGRPYNEQFF	-	TRBJ2-1	TRBV29-1
CASSSPGLAGDEQYF	-	TRBJ2-7	TRBV11-2
CASSPPQIPQETQYF	once	TRBJ2-5	TRBV5-1